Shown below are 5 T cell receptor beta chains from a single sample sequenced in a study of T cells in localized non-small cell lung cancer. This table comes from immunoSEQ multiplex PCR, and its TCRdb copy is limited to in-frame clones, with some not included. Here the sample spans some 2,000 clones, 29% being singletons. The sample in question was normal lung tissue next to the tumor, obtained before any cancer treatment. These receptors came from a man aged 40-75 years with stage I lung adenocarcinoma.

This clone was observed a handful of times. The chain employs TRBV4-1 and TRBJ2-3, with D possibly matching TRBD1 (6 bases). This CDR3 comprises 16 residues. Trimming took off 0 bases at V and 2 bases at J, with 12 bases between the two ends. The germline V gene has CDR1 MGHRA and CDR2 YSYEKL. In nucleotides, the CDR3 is TGCGCCAGCAGCCAAGATGGTGACAGGACCACAGATACGCAGTATTTT. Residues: CASSQDGDRTTDTQYF.

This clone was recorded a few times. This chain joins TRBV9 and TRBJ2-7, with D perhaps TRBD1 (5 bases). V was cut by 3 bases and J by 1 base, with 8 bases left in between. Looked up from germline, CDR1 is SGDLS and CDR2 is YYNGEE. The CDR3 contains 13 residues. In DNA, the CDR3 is TGTGCCAGCAGCGGTAAGGGGTCCTACGAGCAGTACTTC. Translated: CASSGKGSYEQYF.

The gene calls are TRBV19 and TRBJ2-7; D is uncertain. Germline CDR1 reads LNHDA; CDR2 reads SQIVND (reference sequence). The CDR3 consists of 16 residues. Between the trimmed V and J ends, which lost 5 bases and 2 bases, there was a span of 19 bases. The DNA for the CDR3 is TGTGCCAGTAGTGCCCCCGGTGTCGCTTATGCCTACGAGCAGTACTTC. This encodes CASSAPGVAYAYEQYF.

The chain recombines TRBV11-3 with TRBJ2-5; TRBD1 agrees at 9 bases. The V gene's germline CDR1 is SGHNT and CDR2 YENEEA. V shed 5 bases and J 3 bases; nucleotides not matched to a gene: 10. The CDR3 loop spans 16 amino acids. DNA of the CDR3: TGTGCCAGCAGCCCGCGGCCGGGACAGGGCAAAGAGACCCAGTACTTC. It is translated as CASSPRPGQGKETQYF.

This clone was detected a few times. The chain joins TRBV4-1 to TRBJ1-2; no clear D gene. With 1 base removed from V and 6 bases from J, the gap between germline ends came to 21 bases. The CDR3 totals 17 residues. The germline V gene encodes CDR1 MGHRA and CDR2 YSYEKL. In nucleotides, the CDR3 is TGCGCCAGCAGCCAAGGGGATGGTGACATTTCCCGGCATGGCTACACCTTC. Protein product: CASSQGDGDISRHGYTF.